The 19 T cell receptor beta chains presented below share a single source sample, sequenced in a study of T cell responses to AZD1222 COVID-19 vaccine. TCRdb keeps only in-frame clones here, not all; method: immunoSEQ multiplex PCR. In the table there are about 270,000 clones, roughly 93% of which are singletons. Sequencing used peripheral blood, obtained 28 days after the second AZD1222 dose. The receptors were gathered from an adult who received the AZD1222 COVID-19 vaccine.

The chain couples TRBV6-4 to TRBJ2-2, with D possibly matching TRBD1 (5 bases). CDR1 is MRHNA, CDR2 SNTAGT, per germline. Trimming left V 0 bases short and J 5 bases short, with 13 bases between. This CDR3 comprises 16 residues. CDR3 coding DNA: TGTGCCAGCAGTGACTCGTTGAAGGGGTCAACCGGGGAGCTGTTTTTT. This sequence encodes CASSDSLKGSTGELFF.

The CDR3 reads CASSHPAPPTQPQHF. The CDR3 DNA follows: TGTGCCAGCAGCCACCCGGCTCCCCCAACTCAGCCCCAGCATTTT. The chain employs TRBV3-1 (or the pseudogene TRBV3-2) and TRBJ1-5; D is ambiguous. V lost 3 bases to trimming and J lost 6 bases, with 15 bases between them. The CDR3 loop spans 15 amino acids. Germline values: CDR1 LGHDT, CDR2 YNNKEL (reference sequence).

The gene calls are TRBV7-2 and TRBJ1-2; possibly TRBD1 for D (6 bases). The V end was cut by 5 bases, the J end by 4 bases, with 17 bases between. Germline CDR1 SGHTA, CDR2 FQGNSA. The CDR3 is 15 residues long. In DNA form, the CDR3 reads TGTGCCAGCAGCGCCTCATACAGGGCCATCTATGGCTACACCTTC. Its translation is CASSASYRAIYGYTF.

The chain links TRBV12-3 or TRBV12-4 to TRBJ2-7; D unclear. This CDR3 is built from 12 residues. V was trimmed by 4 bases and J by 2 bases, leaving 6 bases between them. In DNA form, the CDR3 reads TGTGCCAGCAGTTCCTCCGCCTACGAGCAGTACTTC. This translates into CASSSSAYEQYF.

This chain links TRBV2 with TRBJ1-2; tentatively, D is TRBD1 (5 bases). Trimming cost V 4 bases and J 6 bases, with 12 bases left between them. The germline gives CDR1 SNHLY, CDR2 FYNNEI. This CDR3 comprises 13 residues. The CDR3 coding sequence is TGTGCCAGCAGTGGGGCGGGACGCGATGGCTACACCTTC. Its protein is CASSGAGRDGYTF.

The CDR3 DNA reads TGCAGTGCTAGTGTCAGGGCGGGCTATGGCTACACCTTC. This sequence encodes CSASVRAGYGYTF. The J gene is TRBJ1-2, the V gene TRBV20-1; weak D call: TRBD1 (5 bases). Trimming stripped 3 bases from V and 4 bases from J, with 12 bases between. Per germline, CDR1 DFQATT and CDR2 SNEGSKA (reference sequence). The CDR3 extends over 13 amino acids.

The CDR3 reads CASSGGRITYNEQFF. CDR3 nucleotide sequence: TGTGCCAGTAGCGGGGGGAGGATCACCTACAATGAGCAGTTCTTC. The chain has TRBV19 and TRBJ2-1; 7 nucleotides agree with TRBD2. Germline values: CDR1 LNHDA, CDR2 SQIVND (reference sequence). Unmatched junction bases numbered 7, after V lost 6 bases and J lost 2 bases. This CDR3 is built from 15 residues.

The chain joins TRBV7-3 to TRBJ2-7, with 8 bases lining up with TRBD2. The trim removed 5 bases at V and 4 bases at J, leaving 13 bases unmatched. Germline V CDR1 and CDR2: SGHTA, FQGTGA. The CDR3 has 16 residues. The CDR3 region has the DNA TGTGCCAGCAGCCCCCTCAGGACTAGCCTACTATACGAGCAGTACTTC. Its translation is CASSPLRTSLLYEQYF.

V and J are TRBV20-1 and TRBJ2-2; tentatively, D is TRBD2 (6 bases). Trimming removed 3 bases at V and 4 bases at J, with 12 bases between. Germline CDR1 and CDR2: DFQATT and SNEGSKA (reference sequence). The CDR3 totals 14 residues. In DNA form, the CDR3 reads TGCAGTGCTAGTCCCGGGAGCCCCACCGGGGAGCTGTTTTTT. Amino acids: CSASPGSPTGELFF.

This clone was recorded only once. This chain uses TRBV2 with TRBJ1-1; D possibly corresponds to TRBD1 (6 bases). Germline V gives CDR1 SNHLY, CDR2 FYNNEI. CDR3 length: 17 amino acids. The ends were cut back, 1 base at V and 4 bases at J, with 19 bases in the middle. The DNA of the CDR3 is TGTGCCAGCAGTGAAGAGGTTCCCGGGGGGCTTACCACTGAAGCTTTCTTT. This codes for CASSEEVPGGLTTEAFF.

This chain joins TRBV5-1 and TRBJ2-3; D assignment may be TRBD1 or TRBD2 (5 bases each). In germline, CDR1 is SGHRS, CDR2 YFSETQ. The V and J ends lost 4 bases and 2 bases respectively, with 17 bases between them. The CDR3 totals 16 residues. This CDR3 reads CASSVSAEGATDTQYF. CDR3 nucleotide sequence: TGCGCCAGCAGCGTATCAGCGGAAGGGGCCACAGATACGCAGTATTTT.

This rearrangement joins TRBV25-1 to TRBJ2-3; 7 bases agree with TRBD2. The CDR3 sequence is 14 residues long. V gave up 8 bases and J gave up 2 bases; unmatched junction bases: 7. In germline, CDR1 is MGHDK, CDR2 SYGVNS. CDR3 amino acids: CASGGRDSTDTQYF. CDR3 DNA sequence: TGTGCCAGCGGGGGGAGGGATTCCACAGATACGCAGTATTTT.

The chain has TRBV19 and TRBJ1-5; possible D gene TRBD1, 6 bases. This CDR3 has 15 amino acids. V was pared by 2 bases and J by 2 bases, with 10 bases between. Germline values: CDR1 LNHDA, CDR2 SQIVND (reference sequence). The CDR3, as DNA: TGTGCCAGTAGTATATATGGACAGCGCAATCAGCCCCAGCATTTT. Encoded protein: CASSIYGQRNQPQHF.

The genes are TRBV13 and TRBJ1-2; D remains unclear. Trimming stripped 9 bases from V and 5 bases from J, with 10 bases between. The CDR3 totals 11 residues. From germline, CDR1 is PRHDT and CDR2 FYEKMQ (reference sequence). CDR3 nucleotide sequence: TGTGCCAGTGGCCAGATGTATGGCTACACCTTC. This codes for CASGQMYGYTF. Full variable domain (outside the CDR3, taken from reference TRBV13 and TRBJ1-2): AAGVIQSPRHLIKEKRETATLKCYPIPRHDTVYWYQQGPGQDPQFLISFYEKMQSDKGSIPDRFSAQQFSDYHSELNMSSLELGDSALYFCASGQMYGYTFGSGTRLTVV.

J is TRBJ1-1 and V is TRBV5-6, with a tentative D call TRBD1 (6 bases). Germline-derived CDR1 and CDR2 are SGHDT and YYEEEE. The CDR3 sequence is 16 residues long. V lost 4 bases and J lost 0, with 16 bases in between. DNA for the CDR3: TGTGCCAGCAGCCCCCATGGTGGGACAATGAACACTGAAGCTTTCTTT. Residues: CASSPHGGTMNTEAFF.

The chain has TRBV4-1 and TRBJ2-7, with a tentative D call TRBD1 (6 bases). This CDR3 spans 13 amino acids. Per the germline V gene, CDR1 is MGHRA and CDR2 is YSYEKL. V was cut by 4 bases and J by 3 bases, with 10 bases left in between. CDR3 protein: CASSPGQYYEQYF. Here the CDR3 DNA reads TGCGCCAGCAGCCCAGGACAGTACTACGAGCAGTACTTC.

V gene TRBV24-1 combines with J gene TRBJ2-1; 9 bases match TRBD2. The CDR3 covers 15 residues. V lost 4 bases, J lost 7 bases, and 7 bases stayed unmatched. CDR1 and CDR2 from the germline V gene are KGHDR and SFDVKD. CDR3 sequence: CATSDRSGGKNEQFF. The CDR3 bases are TGTGCCACCAGTGACCGTAGCGGGGGTAAGAATGAGCAGTTCTTC.

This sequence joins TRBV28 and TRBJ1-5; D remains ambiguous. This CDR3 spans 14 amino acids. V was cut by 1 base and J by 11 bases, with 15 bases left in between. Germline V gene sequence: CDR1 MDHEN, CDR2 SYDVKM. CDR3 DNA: TGTGCCAGCAGTTTATCCGAAGTCCCGGCAACCCAGCATTTT. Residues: CASSLSEVPATQHF.

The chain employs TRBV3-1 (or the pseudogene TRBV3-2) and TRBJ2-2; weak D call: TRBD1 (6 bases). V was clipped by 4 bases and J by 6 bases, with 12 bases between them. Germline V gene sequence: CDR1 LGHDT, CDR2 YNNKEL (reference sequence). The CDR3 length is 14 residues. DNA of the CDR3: TGTGCCAGCAGCCCGGACAGTTACGCCGGGGAGCTGTTTTTT. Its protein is CASSPDSYAGELFF.